This T cell receptor (beta chain) emerged from a study of cytotoxic CD8 clonotypes in ibrutinib-treated CLL (dated by TCRdb to the early 2020s). Regarding the research as a whole: The cohort was composed of 11 relapsed/refractory and fewer than 16 treatment-naive patients; IGHV unmutated status was identified in roughly 18 patients. Partial responses were observed in roughly 24 patients and complete responses in 2; after a median follow-up of around 68 months, remission was maintained in approximately 14 patients and progression was observed in about twelve. The response samples were drawn at a median of approximately 12 months into treatment, with a range of about 6 to 40 months. Samples averaged roughly 260,000 productive templates and approximately 100,000 productive rearrangements. Longitudinal samples were obtainable from about 30% of the roughly 86 participants in the trial. Cryopreserved peripheral blood mononuclear cells were collected before treatment, at response, and at either disease progression or sustained remission. The study at large found these results: Public clonotypes were found to be uncommon and were observed to contract or remain stable during treatment; the increase in clonality was shown to reflect expansion of private clonotypes at ibrutinib response. Sustained-remission and progressing patients did not have matched sampling times, and lymph node repertoires were not examined. Baseline clonality was found to be higher than that of age-matched healthy donors and was strongly correlated with circulating CD8+ T-cell counts. An increase in clonality was observed at ibrutinib response, with clonality remaining stable during sustained remission and falling back toward baseline at progression.

With regard to this clone: The specificity of this receptor is unknown. Base qualities are not provided; no much larger clone lies one nucleotide away.

The germline V gene provides CDR1 SNHLY and CDR2 FYNNEI. The CDR3 covers 14 residues, taking in both the cysteine and the phenylalanine. Only CDR3 DNA is held: 42 bases, read in frame from base 1. After removal of 5 bases from V and 3 bases from J, the junction retains 4 bases not matched to a gene. A MiSeq instrument was used for deep resolution sequencing, which targeted depths ranging from 1 in 1 million up to 1 in 200,000 T cells, with coverage averaging 10x for each clonotype. The immunoSEQ hsTCRB Kit was used to generate TCR beta libraries. As for the original processing: ImmunoSEQ Data Assistant and ImmunoSEQ Analyzer were used for data analysis, and V, D and J genes were assigned according to IMGT definitions. Clonality, which ranges from 0 to 1, was calculated by subtracting the normalized Shannon entropy of productive rearrangement frequencies from one. Public clonotype analysis was restricted to overrepresented clonotypes comprising at least 0.05% of each patient's repertoire. Repertoires from some twelve age-matched healthy donors in immuneACCESS were used as clonality controls. Not all clones reach the TCRdb copy of this immuneACCESS table, which keeps in-frame sequences only. Checked studies attribute under half of the gap to unresolved V genes and leave the rest unexplained. That table gives V, J and clone size, and the DNA gave D and trimming. The table for this sample lists about 310,000 clones; around four fifths of them were counted only once. 6.5% to 8.5% of the sample belongs to the ten largest clones.

For TCR beta library preparation, 1.5 to 2 micrograms of genomic DNA were isolated from cryopreserved PBMCs. Longitudinal blood samples from CLL patients on ibrutinib monotherapy were analyzed using high-throughput TCR beta sequencing. The patients were enrolled in a single-center, open-label phase 2 trial of ibrutinib monotherapy. The sequence joins TRBV2 to TRBJ2-1, with 7 central nucleotides matching TRBD1. The receptor comes from a human donor with chronic lymphocytic leukemia. The starting material was PBMCs, obtained before ibrutinib treatment. The nucleotide sequence reads as follows: TGTGCCAGCAGTTTACAGGGGCTCTACAATGAGCAGTTCTTC. Translated, it gives CASSLQGLYNEQFF.